This TCR beta chain was captured in a study of T cell repertoires in cytomegalovirus infection (dated by TCRdb to about 2019). A note on the overall study: Alongside well-studied HLA-B-restricted epitopes, the peptide stimulations were aimed at recently identified HLA-C-restricted CMV epitopes, whose presentation resists viral immunomodulation. Donor HLA type was relevant to the analysis, because carriage of CMV infection together with the matching HLA type was indicated by public TCR beta signatures. Study-wide findings and limitations: In the ex vivo response, HLA-C-restricted CMV-specific TCR beta clonotypes were dominant, and in two of eight donors the single most frequent clonotype came from this HLA-C-restricted group. Cumulative frequency of public TCR beta family members discriminated carriers of CMV infection plus the relevant HLA type in this cohort and an independent approximately 370-donor cohort.

Interpreted using the paper, the treatment or condition label stands for: in vitro stimulation with specific CMV peptide epitopes to enrich CMV-specific T cells. Data came from an Illumina HiSeq 1500. TCRdb trimmed public reads at Q25 via fastp, called clones via MiXCR and kept in-frame beta chains. Rows matching on CDR3 protein sequence are summarized as one entry with the most common DNA and genes. Present in this sample are roughly 920,000 distinct CDR3 sequences, less than 35% of which were seen just once. The ten top clones hold more than 12% of the sample. CDR1 and CDR2 were assigned from the germline V gene as LGHNA and YSLEER. The CDR3 runs 14 residues from the cysteine to the phenylalanine. Kept here is only the CDR3 DNA, which spans 42 bases and is read in frame from base 1. Trimming removed 7 bases from V and 6 bases from J, leaving 18 bases between the germline ends. This clonotype was seen only a few times. Its antigen is not yet known. Per-nucleotide qualities are absent, and no much larger clonotype sits a single base away.

The specimen comprised cultured CD8+ T cells from PBMCs, sampled from culture after CMV antigen stimulation. The clonotype was recovered from a human donor in good health (CMV status not recorded). Some clones in this sample may be carry-over from other donors' samples. This chain is built from TRBV4-3 and TRBJ1-2, with TRBD1 tentatively as D gene (6 bases match). The CDR3 in this case is CASTDSWYQDGYTF. The nucleotide sequence is given as TGCGCCAGCACGGACAGTTGGTACCAGGATGGCTACACCTTC.